The present T cell receptor (beta chain) was sequenced within a study of cytomegalovirus exposure and HLA in healthy donors. Study-wide results and caveats: TCR beta sequences reportedly predicted most subjects' HLA-A and HLA-B alleles accurately.

Of note for this clone: As yet, its antigen is unknown.

The primer mix had 60 Vbeta and 13 Jbeta primers. TCRdb keeps only in-frame clones here, not all; method: immunoSEQ multiplex PCR. The listing records about 67,000 clones. V lost 1 base and J lost 7, with 13 bases in between. Germline V gene data show CDR1 as SGHVS and CDR2 as FNYEAQ. The length of the CDR3 is 15 residues. The gene calls are TRBV7-6 and TRBJ1-4; D gene ambiguous. Source material: PBMCs. The receptor was derived from a man in his thirties or forties in good health and CMV-seropositive. The CDR3: CASSLDWAQGEKLFF. As DNA, the CDR3 is TGTGCCAGCAGCTTAGATTGGGCTCAAGGTGAAAAACTGTTTTTT. The full variable domain, rest sourced from reference TRBV7-6 and TRBJ1-4, is GAGVSQSPRYKVTKRGQDVALRCDPISGHVSLYWYRQALGQGPEFLTYFNYEAQQDKSGLPNDRFSAERPEGSISTLTIQRTEQRDSAMYRCASSLDWAQGEKLFFGSGTQLSVL.